Sequencing of this TCR beta chain was carried out in a study of cytomegalovirus exposure and HLA in healthy donors. Study-level results: Within an earlier analysis, most TCR beta V segments proved productive either about 90% or about 30% of the time.

Donors consisted of healthy bone marrow donors. Primers: 60 Vbeta forward and 13 Jbeta reverse. Using immunoSEQ multiplex PCR, the repertoire was profiled, and TCRdb retains in-frame clones only, with some absent. The table has approximately 160,000 clones, about 75% seen once; the top ten hold less than 5%. Germline CDR1 SQVTM, CDR2 ANQGSEA. The ends lost 7 bases at V and 0 bases at J; junction bases unmatched: 3. This CDR3 has 13 amino acids. Concerning this clone itself: What it recognizes is unknown.

The rearrangement links TRBV29-1 to TRBJ1-5, with 7 bases fitting TRBD1. The clonotype comes from a male donor in good health and CMV-seronegative. Specimen: PBMCs. The CDR3 coding sequence is TGCAGCGCAAGACAGGGTAGCAATCAGCCCCAGCATTTT. It translates to CSARQGSNQPQHF.